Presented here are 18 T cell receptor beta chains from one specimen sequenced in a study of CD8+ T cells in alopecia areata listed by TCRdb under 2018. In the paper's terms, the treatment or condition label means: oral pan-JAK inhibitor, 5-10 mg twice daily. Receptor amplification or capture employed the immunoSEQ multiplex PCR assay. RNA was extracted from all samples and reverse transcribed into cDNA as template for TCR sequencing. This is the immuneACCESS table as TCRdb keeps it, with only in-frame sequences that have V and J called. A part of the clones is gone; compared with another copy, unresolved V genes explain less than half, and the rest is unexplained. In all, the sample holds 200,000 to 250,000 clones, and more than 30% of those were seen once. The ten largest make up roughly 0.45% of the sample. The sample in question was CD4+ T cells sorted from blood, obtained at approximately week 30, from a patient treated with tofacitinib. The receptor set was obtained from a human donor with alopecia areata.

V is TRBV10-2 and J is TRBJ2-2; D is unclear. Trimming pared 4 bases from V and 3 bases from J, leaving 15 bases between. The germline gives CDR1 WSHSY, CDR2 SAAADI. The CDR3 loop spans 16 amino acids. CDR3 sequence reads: CASSGQSPRDTGELFF. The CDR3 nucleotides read TGCGCCAGCAGTGGTCAGTCCCCAAGGGACACCGGGGAGCTGTTTTTT.

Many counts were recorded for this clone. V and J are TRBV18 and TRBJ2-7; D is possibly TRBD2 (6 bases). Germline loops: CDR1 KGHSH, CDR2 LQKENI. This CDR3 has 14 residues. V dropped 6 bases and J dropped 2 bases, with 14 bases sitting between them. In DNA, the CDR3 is TGTGCCAGCTCCCGTGGGGCGGGGACCTACGAGCAGTACTTC. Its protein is CASSRGAGTYEQYF.

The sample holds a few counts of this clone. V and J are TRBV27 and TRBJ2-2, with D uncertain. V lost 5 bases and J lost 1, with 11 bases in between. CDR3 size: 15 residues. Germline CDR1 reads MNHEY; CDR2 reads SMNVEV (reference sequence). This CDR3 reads CASSARNRNTGELFF. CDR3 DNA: TGTGCCAGCAGTGCCCGGAACAGGAACACCGGGGAGCTGTTTTTT.

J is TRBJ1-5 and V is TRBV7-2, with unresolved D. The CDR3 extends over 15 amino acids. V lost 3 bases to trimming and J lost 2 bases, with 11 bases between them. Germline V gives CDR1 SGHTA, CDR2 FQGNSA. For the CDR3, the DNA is TGTGCCAGCAGCTTCTATGAGGGTGGCAATCAGCCCCAGCATTTT. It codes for CASSFYEGGNQPQHF.

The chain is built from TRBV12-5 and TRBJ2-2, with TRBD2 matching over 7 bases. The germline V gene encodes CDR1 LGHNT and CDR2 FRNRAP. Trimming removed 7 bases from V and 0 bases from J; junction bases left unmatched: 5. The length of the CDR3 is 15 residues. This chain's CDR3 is CASDSGIANTGELFF. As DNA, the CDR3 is TGTGCTAGTGACAGCGGGATCGCGAACACCGGGGAGCTGTTTTTT.

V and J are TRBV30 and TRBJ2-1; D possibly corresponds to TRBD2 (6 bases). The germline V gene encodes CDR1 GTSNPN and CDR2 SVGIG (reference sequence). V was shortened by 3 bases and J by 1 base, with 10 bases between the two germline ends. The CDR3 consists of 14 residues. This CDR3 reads CAWRGGGSYNEQFF. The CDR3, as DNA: TGTGCCTGGAGGGGGGGAGGTTCCTACAATGAGCAGTTCTTC. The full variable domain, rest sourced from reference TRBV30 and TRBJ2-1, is SQTIHQWPATLVQPVGSPLSLECTVEGTSNPNLYWYRQAAGRGLQLLFYSVGIGQISSEVPQNLSASRPQDRQFILSSKKLLLSDSGFYLCAWRGGGSYNEQFFGPGTRLTVL.

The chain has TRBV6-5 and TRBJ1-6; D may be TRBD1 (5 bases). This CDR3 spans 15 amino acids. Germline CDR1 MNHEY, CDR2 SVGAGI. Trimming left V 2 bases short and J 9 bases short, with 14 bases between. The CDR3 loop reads CASSYTGPGSSPLHF. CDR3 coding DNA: TGTGCCAGCAGTTACACCGGCCCAGGGTCTTCACCCCTCCACTTT.

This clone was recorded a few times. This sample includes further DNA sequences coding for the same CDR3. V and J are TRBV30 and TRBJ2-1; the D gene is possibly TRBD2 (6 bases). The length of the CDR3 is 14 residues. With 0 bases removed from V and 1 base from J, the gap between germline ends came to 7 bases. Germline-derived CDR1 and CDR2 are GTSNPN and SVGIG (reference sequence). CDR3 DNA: TGTGCCTGGAGTGTGGGGGGATCCTACAATGAGCAGTTCTTC. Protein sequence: CAWSVGGSYNEQFF.

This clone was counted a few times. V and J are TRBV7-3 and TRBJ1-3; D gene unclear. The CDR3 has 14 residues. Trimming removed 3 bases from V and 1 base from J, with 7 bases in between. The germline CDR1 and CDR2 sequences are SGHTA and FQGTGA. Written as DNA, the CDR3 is TGTGCCAGCAGCTTGGACGGTTCTGGAAACACCATATATTTT. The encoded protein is CASSLDGSGNTIYF.

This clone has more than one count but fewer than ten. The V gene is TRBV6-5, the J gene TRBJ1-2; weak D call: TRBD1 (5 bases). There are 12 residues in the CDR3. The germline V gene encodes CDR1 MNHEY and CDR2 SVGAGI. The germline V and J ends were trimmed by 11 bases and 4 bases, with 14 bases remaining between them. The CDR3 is CAVRGTLYGYTF. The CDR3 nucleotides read TGTGCCGTCCGGGGCACGCTCTATGGCTACACCTTC.

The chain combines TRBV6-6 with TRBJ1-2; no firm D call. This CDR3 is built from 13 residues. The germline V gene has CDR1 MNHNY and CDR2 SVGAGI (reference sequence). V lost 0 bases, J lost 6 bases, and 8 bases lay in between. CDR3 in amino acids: CASSYSHRNGYTF. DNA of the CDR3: TGTGCCAGCAGTTACTCGCACAGAAATGGCTACACCTTC.

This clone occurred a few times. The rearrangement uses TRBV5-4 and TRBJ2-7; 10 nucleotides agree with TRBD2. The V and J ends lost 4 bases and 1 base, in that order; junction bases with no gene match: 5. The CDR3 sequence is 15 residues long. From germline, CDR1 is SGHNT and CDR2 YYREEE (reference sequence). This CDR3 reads CASSPPSGRSYEQYF. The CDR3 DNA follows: TGTGCCAGCAGCCCCCCTAGCGGGAGATCCTACGAGCAGTACTTC.

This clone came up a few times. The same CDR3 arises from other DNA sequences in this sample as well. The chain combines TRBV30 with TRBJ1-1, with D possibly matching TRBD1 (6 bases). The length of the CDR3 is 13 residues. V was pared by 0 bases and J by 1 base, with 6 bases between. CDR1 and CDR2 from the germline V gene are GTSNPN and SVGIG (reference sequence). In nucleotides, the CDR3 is TGTGCCTGGAGTGTACAGGGGAACACTGAAGCTTTCTTT. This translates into CAWSVQGNTEAFF.

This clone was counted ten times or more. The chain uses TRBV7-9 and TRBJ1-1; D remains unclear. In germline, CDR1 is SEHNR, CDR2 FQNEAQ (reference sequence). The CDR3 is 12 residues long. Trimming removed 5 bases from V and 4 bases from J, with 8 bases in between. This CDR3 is CASSRWGTEAFF. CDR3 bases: TGTGCCAGCAGCCGATGGGGCACTGAAGCTTTCTTT. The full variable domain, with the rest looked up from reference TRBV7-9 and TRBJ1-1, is DTGVSQNPRHKITKRGQNVTFRCDPISEHNRLYWYRQTLGQGPEFLTYFQNEAQLEKSRLLSDRFSAERPKGSFSTLEIQRTEQGDSAMYLCASSRWGTEAFFGQGTRLTVV.

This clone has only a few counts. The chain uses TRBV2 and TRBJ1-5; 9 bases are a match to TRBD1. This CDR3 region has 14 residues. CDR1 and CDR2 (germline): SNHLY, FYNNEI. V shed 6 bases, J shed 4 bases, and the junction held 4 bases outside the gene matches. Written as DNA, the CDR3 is TGTGCCAGCAGGGGGACAGGGTCGAATCAGCCCCAGCATTTT. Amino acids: CASRGTGSNQPQHF.

The CDR3 DNA is TGTGCCAGCAGCGGACAGGGTACCTATGGCTACACCTTC. Protein product: CASSGQGTYGYTF. The genes are TRBV27 and TRBJ1-2; 8 nucleotides align to TRBD1. Germline CDR1 and CDR2: MNHEY and SMNVEV (reference sequence). The length of the CDR3 is 13 residues. V was pared by 6 bases and J by 4 bases, with 4 bases of the junction left unmatched.

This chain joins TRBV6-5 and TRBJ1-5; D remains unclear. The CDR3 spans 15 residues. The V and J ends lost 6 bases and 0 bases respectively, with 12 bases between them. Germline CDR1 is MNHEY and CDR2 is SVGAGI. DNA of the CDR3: TGTGCCAGCAGCCAACAGAGGTCTAGCAATCAGCCCCAGCATTTT. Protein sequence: CASSQQRSSNQPQHF.

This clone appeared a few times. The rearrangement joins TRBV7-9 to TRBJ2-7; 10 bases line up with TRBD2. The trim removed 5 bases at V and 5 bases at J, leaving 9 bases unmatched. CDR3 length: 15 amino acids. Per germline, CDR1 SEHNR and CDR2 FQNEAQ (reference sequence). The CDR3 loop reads CASSLRAGGLDEQYF. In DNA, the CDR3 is TGTGCCAGCAGCCTCCGAGCGGGAGGGCTGGACGAGCAGTACTTC. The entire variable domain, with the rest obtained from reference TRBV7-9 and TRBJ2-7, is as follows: DTGVSQNPRHKITKRGQNVTFRCDPISEHNRLYWYRQTLGQGPEFLTYFQNEAQLEKSRLLSDRFSAERPKGSFSTLEIQRTEQGDSAMYLCASSLRAGGLDEQYFGPGTRLTVT.